This record covers a single T cell receptor beta chain. Its antigen has not been determined. No much larger clonotype is one base removed from it; base qualities were not supplied. Genomic DNA was extracted with the Qiagen DNeasy kit from unsorted PBMCs and from negatively selected CD4+ and CD8+ fractions. TCR beta CDR3 regions were amplified by immunoSEQ multiplex PCR using primers annealing to V and J segments. Amplification bias was minimized using a synthetic immune receptor repertoire, and residual bias was removed computationally after sequencing. The study's processing was this. Repertoire diversity was quantified as the Shannon entropy index using custom Python scripts. Unsorted, CD4+ and CD8+ repertoires were analyzed separately, except in combined analyses where CD4+ and CD8+ sequences were merged in silico. Clonal expansion was defined as a frequency increase of at least 2-fold after treatment compared with C1D1, and clones undetected at baseline were assigned a pseudocount of 0.5. Clones with 0 or 1 copy at C1D1 were defined as singleton clones, while clones with 2 or more copies were defined as non-singleton clones. Clones expanded in unsorted samples were assigned a CD4+, CD8+ or unknown annotation through matching of protein sequences in sorted samples from the same patient. Wilcoxon tests on paired samples were used to test diversity changes from C1D1 to C4D1. This is the immuneACCESS table as TCRdb keeps it, with only in-frame sequences that have V and J called. A part of the clones is gone; compared with another copy, unresolved V genes explain less than half, and the rest is unexplained. The D gene and trimming were derived from the DNA, and the V and J assignments and clone size from that table. For this sample the table gives more than 95,000 clones, of which roughly nine tenths were detected only once. Around a fifth of the sample belongs to the ten largest clones.

This entry belongs to a study of PD-1 blockade in classical Hodgkin lymphoma (dated by TCRdb to the early 2020s). With regard to the full study: Nivolumab dosing was 3 mg/kg intravenously every 2 weeks, continuing until either disease progression or unacceptable toxicity. The study used TCR beta sequencing and CyTOF to define a peripheral blood immune signature of response to PD-1 blockade in classical Hodgkin lymphoma. Points the paper makes about the study in general: Trial patients achieving complete response had baseline diversity similar to newly diagnosed patients, whereas partial responders and progressors had significantly lower diversity. Patients starting nivolumab less than 1 year after ASCT had lower diversity and were excluded from later analyses to avoid confounding by immune reconstitution. The study was restricted to a single clinical trial cohort, and the causes of repertoire differences, possibly disease activity or prior therapy, were left undefined. Baseline TCR diversity was reported to be lower in newly diagnosed patients than in healthy donors and to be lower still in relapsed/refractory patients. By C4D1, a significant rise was seen in CD4+ TCR diversity but not in CD8+ TCR diversity (p=0.0027 vs p=0.16), and the rise was most apparent among complete responders (p=0.02).

This sample's time point label indicates: cycle 4 day 1 (C4D1), after five to seven weeks of nivolumab. Every trial patient had relapsed after autologous stem cell transplantation, and cohorts A, B and C differed in prior brentuximab vedotin exposure. The trial cohort was composed of approximately 60 patients with relapsed/refractory classical Hodgkin lymphoma, for whom complete response, partial response or progressive disease was recorded as best overall response. Single-agent nivolumab was administered to trial patients in the multi-cohort phase II CheckMate 205 trial. Best overall response was determined by an independent review committee according to the 2007 International Working Group response criteria. Trial PBMCs were collected immediately before nivolumab initiation (C1D1) and during therapy at cycle 2 day 1 and cycle 4 day 1. Peripheral blood was collected in 8 mL Vacutainer Cell Preparation Tubes, from which PBMCs were isolated by centrifugation and then cryopreserved.

The CDR3 numbers 14 residues from cysteine through phenylalanine. Only the CDR3 DNA is retained, 42 bases long and in frame from the first base. V and J are truncated by 2 bases and 2 bases respectively, leaving an intervening sequence of 9 bases. CDR1 SGHTA and CDR2 FQGNSA were looked up in the germline V gene. The clonotype comes from a human donor with classical Hodgkin lymphoma. The rearrangement combines TRBV7-2 with TRBJ2-5, with the D segment identity uncertain. This material consisted of peripheral blood mononuclear cells (PBMCs), taken before the fourth cycle of nivolumab. CDR3 loop: CASSLHSLQETQYF. The nucleotides are TGTGCCAGCAGCTTACATAGCCTGCAAGAGACCCAGTACTTC.